This is a list of T cell receptor beta chains from one sample in a study of shared clonotypes between healthy human individuals. Here immunoSEQ multiplex PCR was the method, and the copy in TCRdb shows in-frame clones only, minus some. Here the sample spans roughly 1,000,000 clones, around three quarters being singletons. The sequenced material came from memory CD4+ T cells from PBMCs. These receptors were taken from a young man in good health. Some clones in this sample may be carry-over from other donors' samples. Both conserved end residues are part of each CDR3. The D gene is left open where the match is weak. The listing skips clone size in some rows; elsewhere it reads once, few, many or a size class.

NA,NA,TRBV14,TRBJ2-3,TGTGCCAGCAGTCGGAGCGGGCTCTCCCGAGGGACAGATACGCAGTATTTT,CASSRSGLSRGTDTQYF
NA,many,TRBV28,TRBJ1-3,TGTGCCAGCACCCCGACGGGTAGTCGAGGAAACACCATATATTTT,CASTPTGSRGNTIYF
TRBD1,once,TRBV28,TRBJ2-1,TGTGCCAGCAGTTTTGGTTCGGGACAGCCGAGGTTCTTC,CASSFGSGQPRFF
NA,few,TRBV5-4,TRBJ1-1,TGTGCCAGCAGCTTGGGTCAGGGGCGGATGAACACTGAAGCTTTCTTT,CASSLGQGRMNTEAFF
NA,NA,TRBV28,TRBJ2-1,TGTGCCAGCTCCATTGGGCCGGGGAACTACAATGAGCAGTTCTTC,CASSIGPGNYNEQFF
NA,NA,TRBV27,TRBJ2-5,TGTGCCAGCAGAAAGGGGGGGAGGGAGACCCAGTACTTC,CASRKGGRETQYF
NA,NA,TRBV7-9,TRBJ1-2,TGTGCCAGCAGCCTTGACAGTCCGAACTATGGCTACACCTTC,CASSLDSPNYGYTF
NA,NA,TRBV27,TRBJ1-1,TGTGCCAGCAGTCAAAAAGCGAGGACTGAAGCTTTCTTT,CASSQKARTEAFF
NA,NA,TRBV5-1,TRBJ2-2,TGCGCCAGCAGCTTGGCCCTTACTCTCTGGACCGGGGAGCTGTTTTTT,CASSLALTLWTGELFF
NA,NA,TRBV4-2,TRBJ1-2,TGTGCCACCTCGGGGGGGGCCGCCAGGGTTGACTATGGCTACACCTTC,CATSGGAARVDYGYTF
NA,NA,TRBV28,TRBJ2-2,TGTGCCAGCAGTCCCCCCGCGACCGGGGAGCTGTTTTTT,CASSPPATGELFF
NA,NA,TRBV5-1,TRBJ1-1,TGCGCCAGCAGCTTAGCCCAGTTGCGCGGCACTGAAGCTTTCTTT,CASSLAQLRGTEAFF
TRBD1,NA,TRBV10-2,TRBJ1-2,TGCGCCAGCAGTGACTTAGGGACAGGCGCTAACTATGGCTACACCTTC,CASSDLGTGANYGYTF
NA,NA,TRBV7-2,TRBJ2-5,TGTGCCAGCAGCTTCAGGGCCGAGACCCAGTACTTC,CASSFRAETQYF
NA,NA,TRBV30,TRBJ2-7,TGTGCCTGGAGTTCCTATTTCATGGGGGAAGGTAAAATAGGCTCCTACGAGCAGTACTTC,CAWSSYFMGEGKIGSYEQYF
TRBD2,NA,TRBV2,TRBJ2-1,TGTGCCAGCACCCGACTAGCTATTAATGAGCAGTTCTTC,CASTRLAINEQFF
NA,NA,TRBV6-5,TRBJ1-2,TGTGCCAGCAGTTACACGACCGGTGGCTACACCTTC,CASSYTTGGYTF
NA,few,TRBV30,TRBJ1-2,TGTGCCTGGACCAACGGCAGGGATGGCTACACCTTC,CAWTNGRDGYTF
NA,once,TRBV19,TRBJ2-1,TGTGCCAGTAGTAGTCGGGGACAATACAATGAGCAGTTCTTC,CASSSRGQYNEQFF
NA,once,TRBV5-1,TRBJ2-1,TGCGCCAGCAGCTTGCCGGACGTCGGCGAGCAGTTCTTC,CASSLPDVGEQFF
NA,NA,TRBV5-1,TRBJ2-3,TGCGCCAGCAGCTTGTCGAGGGATTACCCAGATACGCAGTATTTT,CASSLSRDYPDTQYF
NA,once,TRBV27,TRBJ2-7,TGTGCCAGCAGTGCTCAGGACGCATCCTACGAGCAGTACTTC,CASSAQDASYEQYF
TRBD2,NA,TRBV18,TRBJ2-3,TGTGCCAGCTCACAGACTAGCGGGAGTAGGACAGATACGCAGTATTTT,CASSQTSGSRTDTQYF
NA,NA,TRBV7-2,TRBJ2-5,TGTGCCAGCAGCAAGACCCGAACAGAGACCCAGTACTTC,CASSKTRTETQYF
TRBD1,NA,TRBV19,TRBJ1-5,TGTGCCAGTACGGGACAGGGAAATCGCAATCAGCCCCAGCATTTT,CASTGQGNRNQPQHF
NA,NA,TRBV21-1,TRBJ2-7,TGTGCCAGCGGCTCTCGGGACGTATCCTACGAGCAGTACTTC,CASGSRDVSYEQYF
TRBD1,NA,TRBV2,TRBJ2-3,TGTGCCAGCAGACACCGACAGGGACACACAGATACGCAGTATTTT,CASRHRQGHTDTQYF
TRBD2,NA,TRBV30,TRBJ2-1,TGTGCCTGGAGTGGCGGGACTAATTCCTACAATGAGCAGTTCTTC,CAWSGGTNSYNEQFF
TRBD1,NA,TRBV19,TRBJ1-5,TGTGCCAGTACCCAGGGGGCAAGGGGCTGGAATCAGCCCCAGCATTTT,CASTQGARGWNQPQHF
NA,NA,TRBV7-2,TRBJ2-5,TGTGCCAGCAGCCGCTTAGGGGTACAAGAGACCCAGTACTTC,CASSRLGVQETQYF
TRBD2,many,TRBV11-2,TRBJ2-7,TGTGCCAGCAGCTTACGGGGGACTAGCGGGATTGGCGAGCAGTACTTC,CASSLRGTSGIGEQYF
NA,NA,TRBV30,TRBJ1-5,TGTGCCTGGAGTCAGGGGACCAATCAGCCCCAGCATTTT,CAWSQGTNQPQHF
TRBD1,once,TRBV19,TRBJ1-1,TGTGCCAGTAGTGCGCGGGGGACAGGGGACACTAAGAACACTGAAGCTTTCTTT,CASSARGTGDTKNTEAFF
NA,NA,TRBV6-5,TRBJ2-3,TGTGCCAGCAGTCTGACTAGCACAGATACGCAGTATTTT,CASSLTSTDTQYF
TRBD1,NA,TRBV5-5,TRBJ2-7,TGTGCCAGCAGCTTGGCCGGGACAGGGGCCTACGAGCAGTACTTC,CASSLAGTGAYEQYF